The rows below give T cell receptor beta chains drawn from one sample of a study of T cell repertoires in cytomegalovirus infection. One entry per CDR3 protein, called by TCRdb with MiXCR from the reads. The sample records approximately 750,000 distinct CDR3 sequences, 35% being singletons. The sequencing sample was made of PBMCs. These receptors came from a human donor in good health (CMV status not recorded). Some clones in this sample may be carry-over from other donors' samples. Both conserved end residues are part of each CDR3. Fields, in order: J gene, clone size, CDR3 length, V gene, D gene, CDR3 protein, CDR3 DNA. The D gene is left open where the match is weak. Clone size is shown for a subset of rows, as once, few, many or a class of expanded clone.

TRBJ1-4 | . | 13 | TRBV6-6 | TRBD1 | CASSTGDREKLFF | TGTGCCAGCAGTACAGGGGACCGTGAAAAACTGTTTTTT
TRBJ2-1 | many | 16 | TRBV7-6 | TRBD2 | CASSLNGGGGHNEQFF | TGTGCCAGCAGCTTAAACGGGGGGGGAGGACACAATGAGCAGTTCTTC
TRBJ1-5 | . | 15 | TRBV7-9 | . | CASSSPGLGNQPQHF | TGTGCCAGCAGCTCGCCTGGCCTGGGGAATCAGCCCCAGCATTTT
TRBJ2-5 | . | 14 | TRBV6-5 | TRBD1 | CASSLARGWETQYF | TGTGCCAGCAGCCTAGCCAGGGGGTGGGAGACCCAGTACTTC
TRBJ2-5 | . | 13 | TRBV20-1 | . | CSARRGAGETQYF | TGCAGTGCCCGGAGGGGGGCGGGAGAGACCCAGTACTTC
TRBJ2-7 | . | 16 | TRBV20-1 | . | CSASQNRDKLDYEQYF | TGCAGTGCTAGCCAAAACCGGGACAAGTTGGATTACGAGCAGTACTTC
TRBJ2-1 | few | 13 | TRBV19 | . | CASSTVSANEQFF | TGTGCCAGTAGCACGGTCTCGGCGAATGAGCAGTTCTTC
TRBJ2-1 | few | 15 | TRBV28 | . | CASSFPPPGLSEQFF | TGTGCCAGCAGTTTCCCCCCCCCGGGATTAAGTGAGCAGTTCTTC
TRBJ2-1 | few | 15 | TRBV11-3 | TRBD1 | CASSFMGQGFNEQFF | TGTGCCAGCAGCTTTATGGGACAGGGGTTTAATGAGCAGTTCTTC
TRBJ1-2 | . | 13 | TRBV27 | TRBD1 | CASSSRGIYGYTF | TGTGCCAGCAGTAGCAGGGGGATCTATGGCTACACCTTC
TRBJ1-6 | few | 13 | TRBV7-3 | . | CASSLTLNSPLHF | TGTGCCAGCAGCTTAACCCTGAATTCACCCCTCCACTTT
TRBJ2-7 | . | 17 | TRBV5-4 | TRBD2 | CASSHGTSGPGSYEQYF | TGTGCCAGCAGCCATGGGACTAGCGGCCCTGGCTCCTACGAGCAGTACTTC
TRBJ2-3 | few | 18 | TRBV7-6 | . | CASSSGGGGTSPADTQYF | TGTGCCAGCTCCTCCGGCGGTGGCGGGACCTCACCCGCAGATACGCAGTATTTT
TRBJ2-7 | . | 15 | TRBV15 | TRBD1 | CATSGSRDRAYEQYF | TGTGCCACCAGCGGCAGCCGGGACAGGGCATACGAGCAGTACTTC
TRBJ1-2 | . | 15 | TRBV19 | TRBD1 | CASIPGQAGVHGYTF | TGTGCCAGTATACCAGGACAGGCAGGGGTTCATGGCTACACCTTC
TRBJ1-1 | few | 13 | TRBV28 | TRBD1 | CASIDRGNTEAFF | TGTGCCAGCATCGACAGGGGGAACACTGAAGCTTTCTTT
TRBJ2-2 | few | 18 | TRBV7-9 | TRBD1 | CASSSPDSDRGPTGELFF | TGTGCCAGCAGCTCCCCTGACTCGGACAGGGGGCCTACCGGGGAGCTGTTTTTT
TRBJ1-1 | once | 16 | TRBV11-2 | TRBD1 | CASSVHPQGGNTEAFF | TGTGCCAGCAGCGTCCACCCACAGGGGGGGAACACTGAAGCTTTCTTT
TRBJ1-4 | few | 15 | TRBV5-8 | . | CASSLDGWGNEKLFF | TGTGCCAGCAGCTTGGACGGCTGGGGGAATGAAAAACTGTTTTTT
TRBJ2-1 | few | 12 | TRBV7-2 | . | CASRLGSNEQFF | TGTGCCAGCAGACTAGGTTCGAATGAGCAGTTCTTC
TRBJ1-1 | . | 15 | TRBV11-3 | . | CASSQNPPPNTEAFF | TGTGCCAGCAGTCAAAACCCACCACCGAACACTGAAGCTTTCTTT
TRBJ2-1 | many | 16 | TRBV18 | TRBD2 | CASSPLAGGMNNEQFF | TGTGCCAGCTCACCTCTAGCGGGAGGAATGAACAATGAGCAGTTCTTC
TRBJ1-1 | . | 14 | TRBV7-2 | TRBD1 | CASSSQQGRSEAFF | TGTGCCAGCAGCTCGCAACAGGGGCGGAGTGAAGCTTTCTTT
TRBJ1-1 | . | 14 | TRBV15 | TRBD1 | CATSRGQGITEAFF | TGTGCCACCAGCAGAGGACAGGGAATTACTGAAGCTTTCTTT
TRBJ1-2 | . | 14 | TRBV4-1 | TRBD1 | CASSQQGTGNGYTF | TGCGCCAGCAGCCAACAAGGGACAGGAAATGGCTACACCTTC
TRBJ2-2 | . | 14 | TRBV30 | . | CAWMDSLAAGELFF | TGTGCCTGGATGGACAGTTTGGCCGCCGGGGAGCTGTTTTTT
TRBJ2-3 | . | 20 | TRBV7-2 | TRBD2 | CASSLAPGLVEDHRAMTQYF | TGTGCCAGCAGCTTAGCGCCGGGACTAGTAGAAGATCATAGGGCGATGACGCAGTATTTT
TRBJ2-3 | . | 15 | TRBV28 | . | CASSFAGLLTDTQYF | TGTGCCAGCAGTTTCGCAGGACTACTAACAGATACGCAGTATTTT
TRBJ2-7 | . | 18 | TRBV11-2 | TRBD2 | CASSLVFSGRLSPYEQYF | TGTGCCAGCAGCTTAGTGTTTAGCGGGCGACTGAGCCCCTACGAGCAGTACTTC
TRBJ1-5 | few | 15 | TRBV7-6 | TRBD1 | CASSSDRAPDQPQHF | TGTGCCAGCAGCTCTGACAGGGCTCCAGATCAGCCCCAGCATTTT
TRBJ2-1 | few | 19 | TRBV10-3 | . | CAISESTRGRAFSYNEQFF | TGTGCCATCAGTGAGTCGACTCGGGGCAGAGCTTTCTCCTACAATGAGCAGTTCTTC
TRBJ1-2 | . | 12 | TRBV6-1 | . | CASSEVGPAGTF | TGTGCCAGCAGTGAAGTGGGGCCAGCTGGCACCTTC
TRBJ1-5 | few | 15 | TRBV2 | . | CASSNDRNSNQPQHF | TGTGCCAGCAGTAACGACAGAAATAGCAATCAGCCCCAGCATTTT
TRBJ2-7 | . | 16 | TRBV11-2 | TRBD2 | CASSRTLAGRLHEQYF | TGTGCCAGCAGCCGGACACTAGCGGGGAGGCTGCACGAGCAGTACTTC
TRBJ2-1 | few | 13 | TRBV28 | . | CASSFPDTDEQFF | TGTGCCAGCAGTTTCCCGGACACAGATGAGCAGTTCTTC
TRBJ1-5 | . | 14 | TRBV24-1 | . | CATGRGDGEQPQHF | TGTGCCACTGGTCGCGGGGACGGTGAACAGCCCCAGCATTTT
TRBJ2-7 | . | 14 | TRBV19 | TRBD1 | CASRQGQGTYEQYF | TGTGCCAGTAGGCAGGGACAGGGGACCTACGAGCAGTACTTC
TRBJ1-5 | few | 15 | TRBV28 | . | CASSFRGKGNQPQHF | TGTGCCAGCAGTTTCAGGGGTAAGGGCAATCAGCCCCAGCATTTT
TRBJ2-7 | many | 15 | TRBV7-2 | TRBD2 | CASSLGREGHDEQYF | TGTGCCAGCAGCTTAGGGCGGGAGGGACACGACGAGCAGTACTTC
TRBJ1-3 | . | 16 | TRBV5-1 | . | CASSPQWARSGNTIYF | TGCGCCAGCAGCCCCCAATGGGCACGCTCTGGAAACACCATATATTTT
TRBJ2-3 | few | 13 | TRBV7-3 | . | CASSSRTTDTQYF | TGTGCCAGCAGCTCCCGGACGACAGATACGCAGTATTTT
TRBJ2-5 | few | 14 | TRBV12-3/TRBV12-4 | . | CASSWQGLGETQYF | TGTGCCAGCAGTTGGCAGGGGCTGGGAGAGACCCAGTACTTC
TRBJ2-2 | . | 16 | TRBV29-1 | TRBD2 | CSVERRASGRAGELFF | TGCAGCGTTGAAAGGAGGGCTAGCGGGAGGGCCGGGGAGCTGTTTTTT
TRBJ2-7 | . | 16 | TRBV5-6 | . | CASSRPGTSPPYEQYF | TGTGCCAGCAGCCGCCCTGGGACGTCCCCACCCTACGAGCAGTACTTC
TRBJ2-7 | . | 15 | TRBV7-9 | TRBD2 | CASSLGLAGGQEQYF | TGTGCCAGCAGCTTGGGACTAGCGGGAGGCCAAGAGCAGTACTTC
TRBJ2-7 | few | 13 | TRBV28 | TRBD1 | CASSFFTGDEQYF | TGTGCCAGCAGTTTCTTTACAGGGGACGAGCAGTACTTC
TRBJ2-5 | . | 18 | TRBV20-1 | TRBD2 | CSASRTPFRAGYQETQYF | TGCAGTGCTTCCAGGACCCCCTTTCGAGCGGGGTACCAAGAGACCCAGTACTTC
TRBJ1-2 | . | 11 | TRBV28 | . | CASSLGGSHLF | TGTGCCAGCAGTTTAGGGGGGTCTCATCTCTTC
TRBJ1-4 | . | 17 | TRBV7-3 | . | CSSSLSGYAPKNEKLFF | TGTTCCAGCAGCTTGTCAGGCTATGCCCCGAAAAATGAAAAACTGTTTTTT
TRBJ2-7 | few | 16 | TRBV6-1 | TRBD1 | CASSEALGQGTYEQYF | TGTGCCAGCAGTGAAGCGCTAGGACAGGGGACCTACGAGCAGTACTTC
TRBJ1-5 | . | 14 | TRBV28 | . | CAVYLGQSNQPQHF | TGTGCCGTTTACTTGGGACAAAGCAATCAGCCCCAGCATTTT
TRBJ1-1 | once | 15 | TRBV10-2 | TRBD1 | CASRPRDRQNTEAFF | TGCGCCAGCAGACCACGGGACAGGCAGAACACTGAAGCTTTCTTT
TRBJ2-7 | . | 14 | TRBV28 | . | CASSLDSPVNEQYF | TGTGCCAGCTCTCTAGATAGCCCGGTGAACGAGCAGTACTTC